This entry is about one T cell receptor (beta chain). This sample is part of a study of cytomegalovirus exposure and HLA in healthy donors. PCR involved 60 Vbeta and 13 Jbeta primers. TCRdb's copy holds only in-frame clones and misses some; the assay was immunoSEQ multiplex PCR. The sample lists around 90,000 clones, under 85% occurring once. The V end was cut by 4 bases, the J end by 1 base, with 8 bases between. CDR1 GTSNPN and CDR2 SVGIG come from the germline V gene (reference sequence). The CDR3 contains 12 residues. The source is a man between 25 and 39 years old in good health and CMV-seronegative. Source material: PBMCs. The chain links TRBV30 to TRBJ2-7; D gene uncertain. The CDR3 reads CAWTSTSYEQYF. The CDR3 nucleotides are TGTGCCTGGACTTCCACTTCCTACGAGCAGTACTTC. Drawing the rest from reference TRBV30 and TRBJ2-7, the complete variable domain is SQTIHQWPATLVQPVGSPLSLECTVEGTSNPNLYWYRQAAGRGLQLLFYSVGIGQISSEVPQNLSASRPQDRQFILSSKKLLLSDSGFYLCAWTSTSYEQYFGPGTRLTVT.